This TCR beta chain was sequenced during a study of shared clonotypes between healthy human individuals (dated by TCRdb to 2019 to 2021). In the study overall: The cohort comprised a couple of women and a few men aged 18 to 49 years. Per donor, three plates each were used for CD4 naive and CD4 memory, two for CD8 naive, and one for CD8 memory. The study deeply sequenced blood TCR repertoires of about five healthy adults to estimate repertoire size and the extent of clonotype sharing between individuals. To increase sequencing depth and limit assay-specific biases, TCR repertoire library preparation and sequencing were carried out by different laboratories using diverse techniques. Leukapheresis yielded between about 0.9 and 10 billion PBMCs per donor.

TCR CDR3 regions were amplified from genomic DNA by multiplex PCR using the deep immunoSEQ assay. Extracted genomic DNA from each cell subset was spread evenly across all wells of several immunoSEQ 96-well plates, with each plate serving as a replicate. For sorted subsets, around 200 ng genomic DNA, equal to 30,000 to 35,000 T cell genomes, was loaded into each replicate PCR. Purified libraries were quantified with a Qubit 3.0 fluorometer, sized on a Bioanalyzer 2100, and re-quantified with the KAPA Library Quantification kit. A separate single-read 150-cycle Illumina NextSeq 550 flow cell was used to sequence each immunoSEQ 96-well plate. Regarding the original processing steps: Because the immunoSEQ output included only junctional sequences and no quality scores, the filtering could not be the same as the filtering used for full-length reads. To assign V/J genes and CDR3, sequences were annotated using PyIR, a Python wrapper for IgBLAST v1.9, with IMGT germline references. Reads were removed for weak V/J assignments (E-value above 1e-6), missing CDR3, stop codons, out-of-frame junctions, or ambiguous translated residues. V3J clonotypes were defined as sequences sharing the same inferred V gene, J gene, and CDR3 amino acid sequence. Percentage overlap between repertoires was calculated by dividing the number of shared unique clonotypes by the size of the smaller repertoire. Three approaches were used to assess repertoire richness: RTK rarefaction, the Chao1 estimator, and Recon v2.1 estimates of unobserved clonotypes. For all TCRbeta clonotypes obtained by the gDNA method from four donors, generation probabilities were computed with OLGA. As stored in TCRdb, this immuneACCESS dataset retains in-frame rearrangements with V and J assigned. A fraction of the clones does not appear; measured against another copy, unresolved V genes explain less than half of the discrepancy, and the remainder lacks a known reason. V, J and clone size were drawn from that table, and D and trimming were deduced from the DNA. Within this sample are hundreds of thousands of clones, with about 96% of them counted one time only. The ten most abundant clones make up roughly 0.1% of the sample.

As for this clone: Its recognized antigen is unknown. The sample holds no much larger clone one base away, and base qualities are not on file.

CD8 naive samples were CD45RO-negative cells positively selected for CCR7, giving a CD45RA+CCR7+ population that excluded TemRA cells. The donors were healthy, HIV-negative adults who had no recently reported acute infections or vaccinations. Every donor was a Caucasian adult living in Nashville, Tennessee, USA. After blood collection by leukapheresis, PBMCs were isolated using Ficoll-Histopaque density gradient centrifugation and then cryopreserved in the vapor phase of liquid nitrogen. Analytical flow cytometry was used to check the purity and quantity of every magnetically sorted T cell population. Genomic DNA was isolated from every sorted fraction and measured by UV absorbance on a Nanodrop 2000c. The germline V gene (reference sequence) sets CDR1 to PRHDT and CDR2 to FYEKMQ. V loses 5 bases of germline sequence and J loses 1 base, and the interval between the two ends is 17 bases. The CDR3 sequence holds 17 residues, the cysteine and phenylalanine included. The CDR3 DNA has 51 bases and is translated from base 1.

Summary of the overall study and its limitations: The genetic and exposure-history diversity represented was limited by the small number of donors. Across a handful of donors, roughly 5% of naive CD4, 3.5% of naive CD8, 2.3% of memory CD4, and roughly 0.41% of memory CD8 clonotypes were shared. Pairwise subsampling led to the expectation that sequencing depth would affect the degree of clonotype sharing among donors. Naive subsets generally had larger estimated clonotype richness than memory subsets. Sampling was restricted to blood, and TCR repertoires in tissues likely differ from the TCR repertoires found in blood. Compared with non-shared clonotypes, the clonotypes found in all four sorted-subset donors had higher generation probabilities. Even with the large sequencing depth, rarefaction of the sorted-subset datasets indicated that sequencing was incomplete.

The chain was built from TRBV13 and TRBJ2-2; TRBD1 is a possible D gene, resting on 5 matching bases. The sample consisted of naive CD8+ T cells sorted from blood. This specimen's cell subset or site label, per the study, means: CD45RA+CCR7+. The clonotype comes from a woman aged 25 to 39 in good health. CDR3 sequence: CASSPDRGIVNTGELFF. At the DNA level, the sequence is TGTGCCAGCAGCCCTGACAGAGGTATAGTGAACACCGGGGAGCTGTTTTTT.